This TCR beta chain was identified during a study of regulatory T cells in long-lasting Graves disease. Broader study findings: Persistent patients shared 2,741 public clonotypes among themselves. Newly diagnosed patients shared fewer, at more than 850.

This sample's time point: persistent/refractory GD, antithyroid drugs over 5 years with positive TRAb. Construction of the TCR library relied on RNA isolated from PBMCs. Staff took 7.5 to 9.5 milliliters of peripheral blood and put it into EDTA tubes. Building the TCR beta libraries relied on iRepertoire HTBI primers, and CDR3 regions underwent Arm-PCR. Each CDR3 protein gets one entry after TCRdb re-called the multiplex PCR reads with MiXCR. The sample holds hundreds of thousands of distinct CDR3 sequences, 21% seen once. Germline V gene sequence: CDR1 SGHTA, CDR2 FQGNSA. CDR3 length: 12 amino acids. Deletions cut 1 base from V and 5 bases from J, with 5 bases between. This clonotype was seen repeatedly, ten times or more. Its specificity is unknown.

The receptor comes from a female donor with Graves disease. The gene calls are TRBV7-2 and TRBJ1-2; D remains ambiguous. Sequencing was performed on peripheral blood mononuclear cells (PBMCs), taken when the disease was refractory, from a patient treated with antithyroid drugs. The CDR3 protein is CASSLEVYGYTF. As DNA, the CDR3 is TGTGCCAGCAGCTTAGAGGTTTATGGCTACACCTTC.